These T cell receptor beta chains were read from a single sample in a study of shared clonotypes between healthy human individuals. Here immunoSEQ multiplex PCR was the method, and the copy in TCRdb shows in-frame clones only, minus some. Among hundreds of thousands of clones, more than 70% were seen once, and the ten largest hold about 1.8%. Sequencing input: memory CD4+ T cells sorted from blood. The receptors come from a woman in her 30s in good health. Each CDR3 is given with its conserved first and last residue. A D gene is named only where the DNA matches it firmly. Clone sizes are given selectively: once, few, many, or a class where the clone is expanded.

abundance,d_gene,v_gene,j_gene,CDR3nt,CDR3aa
NA,NA,TRBV7-8,TRBJ1-4,TGTGCCAGCAGCTTAGCGTGGGGATCTAATGAAAAACTGTTTTTT,CASSLAWGSNEKLFF
NA,TRBD2,TRBV4-1,TRBJ2-3,TGCGCCAGCAGTCATCGGCCTGGGGAAGCGGGAGGTCAAGATACGCAGTATTTT,CASSHRPGEAGGQDTQYF
NA,TRBD1,TRBV5-1,TRBJ1-4,TGCGCCAGCAGCTTGACTGGACAGGGTCGGACTGAAAAACTGTTTTTT,CASSLTGQGRTEKLFF
NA,NA,TRBV20-1,TRBJ1-2,TGCAGTGCGCTAATAAACTATGGCTACACCTTC,CSALINYGYTF
NA,NA,TRBV28,TRBJ2-7,TGTGCCAGCAGTCGCAAGGGACACCGACTCCTCAGAGGGGAGCAGTACTTC,CASSRKGHRLLRGEQYF
NA,TRBD1,TRBV5-1,TRBJ2-7,TGCGCCAGCAGCTTGGGGACAGGGGCCTCCACCTACGAGCAGTACTTC,CASSLGTGASTYEQYF
NA,NA,TRBV13,TRBJ2-7,TGTGCCAGCAGCTTAGGGGGGCACGAGCAGTACTTC,CASSLGGHEQYF
NA,NA,TRBV4-1,TRBJ1-6,TGCGCCAGCAGCCAAGACCCCTTAAGGGGGTTGAATTCACCCCTCCACTTT,CASSQDPLRGLNSPLHF
NA,NA,TRBV7-3,TRBJ2-1,TGTGCCAGCAGCTCAAGCTCCTACAATGAGCAGTTCTTC,CASSSSSYNEQFF
few,NA,TRBV10-2,TRBJ2-7,TGCGCCAGCACCCCCCAGCCCGACTCCTACGAGCAGTACTTC,CASTPQPDSYEQYF
NA,NA,TRBV10-2,TRBJ1-3,TGCGCCAGCTCTGGGGATGGAAACACCATATATTTT,CASSGDGNTIYF
once,NA,TRBV7-3,TRBJ2-5,TGTGCCAGCAGCTTTGGCAGTCAAGAGACCCAGTACTTC,CASSFGSQETQYF
NA,NA,TRBV5-1,TRBJ2-7,TGCGCCAGCAGCTTGGGGGCTAGCGAGAGTTACGAGCAGTACTTC,CASSLGASESYEQYF
NA,TRBD1,TRBV25-1,TRBJ1-4,TGTGCCAGCAGTGAAGTAAGGGGACAGACTAATGAAAAACTGTTTTTT,CASSEVRGQTNEKLFF
few,NA,TRBV5-1,TRBJ1-1,TGCGCCAGCAGCTCCAGGGAGGACACTGAAGCTTTCTTT,CASSSREDTEAFF
NA,NA,TRBV7-2,TRBJ1-1,TGTGCCAGCAGCTTAGATTTTGCGAGGAACACTGAAGCTTTCTTT,CASSLDFARNTEAFF
NA,NA,TRBV2,TRBJ2-1,TGTGCCAGCAGTGCCGGGCCATACAATGAGCAGTTCTTC,CASSAGPYNEQFF
few,TRBD1,TRBV6-1,TRBJ1-2,TGTGCCAGCAGTGAAGGCTGGACAGGGGATGGCTACACCTTC,CASSEGWTGDGYTF
few,NA,TRBV7-3,TRBJ2-5,TGTGCCAGCAGCTTAAAAGGCAGGGTTTATGGGGAGACCCAGTACTTC,CASSLKGRVYGETQYF
NA,NA,TRBV28,TRBJ1-2,TGTGCCAGCAGTCCCAACAGGAGAGTGAATGGCTACACCTTC,CASSPNRRVNGYTF
few,TRBD1,TRBV28,TRBJ1-4,TGTGCCAGCACCCGGGACAGGAGGGGTCTGTTTTTT,CASTRDRRGLFF
NA,NA,TRBV30,TRBJ2-1,TGTGCCTGGAGCCGGCCCTACAATGAGCAGTTCTTC,CAWSRPYNEQFF
NA,NA,TRBV7-8,TRBJ2-1,TGTGCCAGCAGCTCTGGACGTGTTGAGTTCTTC,CASSSGRVEFF
NA,NA,TRBV6-5,TRBJ2-7,TGTGCCAGCAGTTACTCGTCCCGACTGGACCACGAGCAGTACTTC,CASSYSSRLDHEQYF
NA,TRBD1,TRBV10-3,TRBJ2-7,TGTGCCATCAGTGATGGGGAAAAGGGACAGGGTCTTTACGAGCAGTACTTC,CAISDGEKGQGLYEQYF
NA,TRBD2,TRBV9,TRBJ2-7,TGTGCCAGCAGCGTAGGTCGAGCGGGAAGCGACGAGCAGTACTTC,CASSVGRAGSDEQYF
NA,TRBD1,TRBV19,TRBJ1-4,TGTGCCAGTAGTATAAGGGGACAGGACGGCTCTTCCCCCTTGGTGTTTTTT,CASSIRGQDGSSPLVFF
few,NA,TRBV19,TRBJ1-5,TGTGCCAGTAGTATCTCCAGGGGTGCGAATCAGCCCCAGCATTTT,CASSISRGANQPQHF
NA,TRBD2,TRBV5-1,TRBJ2-1,TGCGCCAGCAGCTTATTTCTGGTGGGACTAGCGGGAGAGGGCAATGAGCAGTTCTTC,CASSLFLVGLAGEGNEQFF
few,NA,TRBV6-5,TRBJ1-1,TGTGCCAGCAGCCAGACAGGGAACACTGAAGCTTTCTTT,CASSQTGNTEAFF
NA,TRBD1,TRBV19,TRBJ1-1,TGTGCCAGTAGCAGACAGGGGGCGTCCACTGAAGCTTTCTTT,CASSRQGASTEAFF
NA,NA,TRBV10-2,TRBJ1-2,TGCGCCAGCTGCGACAGAACATACTATGGCTACACCTTC,CASCDRTYYGYTF
NA,NA,TRBV14,TRBJ2-1,TGTGCCAGCAGCCTGAGTGAGATGCAGTTCTTC,CASSLSEMQFF
NA,NA,TRBV6-5,TRBJ2-1,TGTGCCAGCAGCCTCGGGACGACCTCCTACAATGAGCAGTTCTTC,CASSLGTTSYNEQFF
few,NA,TRBV20-1,TRBJ2-1,TGCAGTGCCCCCGACAGAAATGAGCAGTTCTTC,CSAPDRNEQFF
NA,TRBD1,TRBV28,TRBJ2-7,TGTGCCAGCAGTTCCCCCGGGCAGGGGGCGATCGAGCAGTACTTC,CASSSPGQGAIEQYF
NA,TRBD2,TRBV6-6,TRBJ2-2,TGTGCCAGCAGGACCCGGGGGGGGACCGGGGAGCTGTTTTTT,CASRTRGGTGELFF
once,NA,TRBV19,TRBJ1-5,TGTGCCAGTAGGACGCAGGCTTATAGCAATCAGCCCCAGCATTTT,CASRTQAYSNQPQHF
many,TRBD1,TRBV6-1,TRBJ2-2,TGTGCCAGCAGTGATGGCACAGGGGACACCGGGGAGCTGTTTTTT,CASSDGTGDTGELFF
NA,TRBD1,TRBV18,TRBJ2-7,TGTGCCAGCTCACCCCAAGGGACAGATTTCTACGAGCAGTACTTC,CASSPQGTDFYEQYF
NA,NA,TRBV7-8,TRBJ1-5,TGTGCCAGCAGCTTAGGGAGACAGAGAAATCAGCCCCAGCATTTT,CASSLGRQRNQPQHF
once,TRBD1,TRBV6-5,TRBJ1-5,TGTGCCAGCAGCCCGGACAGGGGCTATCAGCCCCAGCATTTT,CASSPDRGYQPQHF
NA,TRBD1,TRBV15,TRBJ2-3,TGTGCCACCAGGAGAGACAGGGTAGAGGTAGATACGCAGTATTTT,CATRRDRVEVDTQYF
NA,NA,TRBV28,TRBJ2-5,TGTGCCAGCAGTTTAAACGAGCATCGAGAGACCCAGTACTTC,CASSLNEHRETQYF